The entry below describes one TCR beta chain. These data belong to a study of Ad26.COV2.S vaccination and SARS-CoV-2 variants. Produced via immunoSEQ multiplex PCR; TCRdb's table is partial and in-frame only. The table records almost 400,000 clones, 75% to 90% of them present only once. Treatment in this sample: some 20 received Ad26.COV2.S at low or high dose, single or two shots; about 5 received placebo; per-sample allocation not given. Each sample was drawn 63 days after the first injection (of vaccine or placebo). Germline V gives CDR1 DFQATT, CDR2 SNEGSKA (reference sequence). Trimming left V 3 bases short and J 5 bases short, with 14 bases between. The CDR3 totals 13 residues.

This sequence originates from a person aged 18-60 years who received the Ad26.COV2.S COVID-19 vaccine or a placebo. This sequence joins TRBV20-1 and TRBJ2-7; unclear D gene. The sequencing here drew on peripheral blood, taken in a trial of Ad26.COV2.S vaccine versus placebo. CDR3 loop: CSASLTRGHEQYF. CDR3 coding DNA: TGCAGTGCTAGTCTTACGAGAGGACACGAGCAGTACTTC.